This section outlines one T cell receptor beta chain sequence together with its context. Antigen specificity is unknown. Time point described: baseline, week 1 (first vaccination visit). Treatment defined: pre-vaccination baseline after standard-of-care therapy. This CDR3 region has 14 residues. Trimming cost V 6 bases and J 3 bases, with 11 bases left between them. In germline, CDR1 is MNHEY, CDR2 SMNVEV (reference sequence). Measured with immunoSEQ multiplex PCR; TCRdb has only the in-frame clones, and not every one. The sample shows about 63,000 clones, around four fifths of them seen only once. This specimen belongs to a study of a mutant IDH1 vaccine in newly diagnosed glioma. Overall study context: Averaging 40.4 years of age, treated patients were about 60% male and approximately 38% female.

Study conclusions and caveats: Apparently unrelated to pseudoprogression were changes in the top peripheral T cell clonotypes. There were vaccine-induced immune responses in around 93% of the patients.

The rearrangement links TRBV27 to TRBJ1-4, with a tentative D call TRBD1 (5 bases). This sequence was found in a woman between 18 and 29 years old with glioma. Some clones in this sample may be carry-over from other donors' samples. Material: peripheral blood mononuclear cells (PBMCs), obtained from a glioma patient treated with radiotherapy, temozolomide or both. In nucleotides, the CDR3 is TGTGCCAGCAGCTTCCAGGGTTCTAATGAAAAACTGTTTTTT. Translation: CASSFQGSNEKLFF.